This T cell receptor beta chain was recovered during a study of T cell responses to AZD1222 COVID-19 vaccine. Study-wide results and limits: It should be noted that donors were predominantly white British and more often female, and clonal diversity was possibly underestimated. Repertoires were collected only later (after the peak T cell response had occurred). Distributed over spike, vaccine-associated CD4 TCRs predominated at 160-218 and 743-854.

Comment on this clone: Its matching antigen is unknown.

Produced via immunoSEQ multiplex PCR; TCRdb's table is partial and in-frame only. The data show around 78,000 clones, 90% seen once. V dropped 8 bases and J dropped 3 bases, with 11 bases sitting between them. The CDR3 loop spans 12 amino acids. The clonotype comes from an adult in good health. The sequencing here drew on peripheral blood, taken on day 0 of AZD1222 vaccination. The chain employs TRBV12-3 or TRBV12-4 and TRBJ2-7, with D uncertain. The CDR3: CASGPEYYEQYF. The CDR3 DNA is TGTGCCAGCGGTCCGGAATACTACGAGCAGTACTTC.